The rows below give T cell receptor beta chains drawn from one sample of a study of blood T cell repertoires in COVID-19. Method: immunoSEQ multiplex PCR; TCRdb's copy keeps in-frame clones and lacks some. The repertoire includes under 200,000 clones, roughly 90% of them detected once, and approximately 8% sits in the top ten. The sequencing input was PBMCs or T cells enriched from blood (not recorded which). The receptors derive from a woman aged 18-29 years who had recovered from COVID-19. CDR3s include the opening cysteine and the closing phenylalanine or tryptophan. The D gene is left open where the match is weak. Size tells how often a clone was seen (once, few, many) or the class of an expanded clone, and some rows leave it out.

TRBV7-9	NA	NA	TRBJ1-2	TGTGCCAGCAGCTTTTTGCAGGGAGGATATGGCTACACCTTC	CASSFLQGGYGYTF
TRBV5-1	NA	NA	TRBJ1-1	TGCGCCAGCAGCTTGGTGGGCACCCTGAACACTGAAGCTTTCTTT	CASSLVGTLNTEAFF
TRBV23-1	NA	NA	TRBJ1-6	TGCGCCAGCAGTCAGGCTCATTCACCCCTCCACTTT	CASSQAHSPLHF
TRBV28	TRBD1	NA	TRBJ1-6	TGTGCCAGCAGTCTCCGACAGGGGAGTTCACCCCTCCACTTT	CASSLRQGSSPLHF
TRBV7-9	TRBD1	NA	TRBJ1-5	TGTGCCAGCAGCTCCGGACAGGGAAGAATGTACAATCAGCCCCAGCATTTT	CASSSGQGRMYNQPQHF
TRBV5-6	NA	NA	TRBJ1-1	TGTGCCAGCACCAGTACCCCGACAAGTCGGGCTTTCTTT	CASTSTPTSRAFF
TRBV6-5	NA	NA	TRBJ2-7	TGTGCCAGCAGTCTCGGGACTGGCGAGCAGTACTTC	CASSLGTGEQYF
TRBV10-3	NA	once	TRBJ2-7	TGTGCCATCAGTGAGCCGGAAGGACAGATTGACAACGAGCAGTACTTC	CAISEPEGQIDNEQYF
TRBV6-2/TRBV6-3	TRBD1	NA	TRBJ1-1	TGTGCCAGCAGTTTCAGGGGGCGCAAGAACACTGAAGCTTTCTTT	CASSFRGRKNTEAFF
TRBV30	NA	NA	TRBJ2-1	TGTGCCTGGAGCGGAGATTGGGAGCAGTTCTTC	CAWSGDWEQFF
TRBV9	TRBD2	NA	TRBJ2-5	TGTGCCAGCCTAGCGGGGGGGCCACAAGAGACCCAGTACTTC	CASLAGGPQETQYF
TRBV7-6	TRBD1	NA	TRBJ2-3	TGTGCCAGCAGCTTAAGAGAGGACAGGCCTCTCCGCACAGATACGCAGTATTTT	CASSLREDRPLRTDTQYF
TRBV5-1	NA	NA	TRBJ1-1	TGCGCCAGCAGCGGAAAAATGGGCCTCACTGAAGCTTTCTTT	CASSGKMGLTEAFF
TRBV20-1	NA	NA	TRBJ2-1	TGCAGTGCTAGTGATTATGCCTATATGAATGAGCAGTTCTTC	CSASDYAYMNEQFF
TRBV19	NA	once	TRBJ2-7	TGTGCCAGTAGTATGGGCGGACAGCTCTACGAGCAGTACTTC	CASSMGGQLYEQYF
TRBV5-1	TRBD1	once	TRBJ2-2	TGCGCCAGCAGCTTCACCGCGACAGGGGGCACCGGGGAGCTGTTTTTT	CASSFTATGGTGELFF
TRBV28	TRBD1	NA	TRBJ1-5	TGTGCCAGCAGTGCGACAGGGGGCGGAATGCCCCAGCATTTT	CASSATGGGMPQHF
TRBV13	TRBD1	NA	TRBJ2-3	TGTGCCAGCAGTTTCGACAGGGTAGATACGCAGTATTTT	CASSFDRVDTQYF
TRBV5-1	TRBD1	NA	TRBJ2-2	TGCGCCAGCAGCTTGGCCGGACAGGCAGGGAACACCGGGGAGCTGTTTTTT	CASSLAGQAGNTGELFF
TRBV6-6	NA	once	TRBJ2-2	TGTGCCAGCAGTTTGACTAGTTCCGGGGAGCTGTTTTTT	CASSLTSSGELFF
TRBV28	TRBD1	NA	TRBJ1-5	TGTGCCAGCAGTTTAAGGGACAGGGGGTCTCAGCCCCAGCATTTT	CASSLRDRGSQPQHF
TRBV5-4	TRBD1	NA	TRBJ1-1	TGTGCCAGCAGCTTACAGGGGACGGTCACTGAAGCTTTCTTT	CASSLQGTVTEAFF
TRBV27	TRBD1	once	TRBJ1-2	TGTGCCAGCAGTTTGAGGACAGGGGGAGGCTACACCTTC	CASSLRTGGGYTF
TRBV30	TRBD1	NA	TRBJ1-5	TGTGCCTGGACCGGACAGGCCACCAATCAGCCCCAGCATTTT	CAWTGQATNQPQHF
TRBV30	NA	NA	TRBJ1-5	TGTGCCTGGAGTGTACTTAGCAATCAGCCCCAGCATTTT	CAWSVLSNQPQHF
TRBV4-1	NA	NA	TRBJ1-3	TGCGCCAGCCGTTCACAGGAAATCTCTGGAAACACCATATATTTT	CASRSQEISGNTIYF
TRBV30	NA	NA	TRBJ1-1	TGTGCCTGGAGTAGGGGTGAAGCTTTCTTT	CAWSRGEAFF
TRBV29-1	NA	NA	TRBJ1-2	TGCAGCGTTGCCCCTCCTTACAGCCAGTTTAACTATGGCTACACCTTC	CSVAPPYSQFNYGYTF